Listed below are T cell receptor beta chains from one sample, sequenced in a study of blood T cell repertoires in COVID-19. Assay used: immunoSEQ multiplex PCR; TCRdb lists only in-frame clones, some missing. The profile shows fewer than 180,000 clones, approximately 90% of them singletons. Sequenced: peripheral blood. The receptors were gathered from a woman in her fifties or sixties with active or convalescent COVID-19. Each CDR3 is given with its conserved first and last residue. The order of the fields is clone size, V gene, D gene, J gene, CDR3 DNA, CDR3 protein. A D gene is named only where the DNA matches it firmly. Clone size is not always given. Where it is, it says once, few, many or a class for expanded clones.

-	TRBV29-1	TRBD1	TRBJ2-7	TGCAGCGTACGCCGCACAGGGGATTTTGGGAACGAGCAGTACTTC	CSVRRTGDFGNEQYF
-	TRBV4-3	TRBD1	TRBJ1-4	TGCGCCAGCAGCCAAGATCCTAGCGGGACAGTTAATGAAAAACTGTTTTTT	CASSQDPSGTVNEKLFF
few	TRBV15	-	TRBJ1-5	TGTGCCACCAGCAGAGCAAATCAGCCCCAGCATTTT	CATSRANQPQHF
few	TRBV4-2	-	TRBJ1-6	TGTGCCAGCAGCCAAGATGACGTGGGGCAGGGGAATTCACCCCTCCACTTT	CASSQDDVGQGNSPLHF
-	TRBV3-1/TRBV3-2	TRBD1	TRBJ1-2	TGTGCCAGCAGCCAAGGAGGGACAGGGGGGACCTTC	CASSQGGTGGTF
-	TRBV5-6	TRBD1	TRBJ1-6	TGTGCCAGCAGCCGAAGGGACAGGGGCTCACCCCTCCACTTT	CASSRRDRGSPLHF
-	TRBV7-9	TRBD1	TRBJ1-6	TGTGCCAGCACCTACGTTGGGACAGTAAATTCACCCCTCCACTTT	CASTYVGTVNSPLHF
-	TRBV6-5	-	TRBJ2-6	TGTGCCAGCAGTTACCATTTGGCCTCTGGGGCCAACGTCCTGACTTTC	CASSYHLASGANVLTF
-	TRBV30	TRBD1	TRBJ1-1	TGTGCCTGGAGTCCCAAAAACCGGGACAGAGAAGCTTTCTTT	CAWSPKNRDREAFF
-	TRBV2	-	TRBJ1-4	TGTGCCAGCAGTGAAGGTACAGGTGGTGAAAAACTGTTTTTT	CASSEGTGGEKLFF
-	TRBV5-1	TRBD1	TRBJ1-4	TGCGCCAGCAGCCCAGGACAGGTTAATGAAAAACTGTTTTTT	CASSPGQVNEKLFF
-	TRBV6-5	TRBD1	TRBJ1-6	TGTGCCAGCAGTTACACGACAGGGGATAATTCACCCCTCCACTTT	CASSYTTGDNSPLHF
few	TRBV9	TRBD1	TRBJ1-1	TGTGCCAGCAGCGACCCCGACAGGGGCGGAGCTTTCTTT	CASSDPDRGGAFF
-	TRBV5-1	TRBD1	TRBJ2-1	TGCGCCAGCAGCTTGACAGGGGGCCTATACAATGAGCAGTTCTTC	CASSLTGGLYNEQFF
-	TRBV18	TRBD1	TRBJ1-2	TGTGCCAGCTCACTAGGCACCGGGACAGGCGATTATGGCTACACCTTC	CASSLGTGTGDYGYTF
few	TRBV19	-	TRBJ1-2	TGTGCCAGTAGCCCAAATACGTGGGGCGGTGGCTACACCTTC	CASSPNTWGGGYTF
-	TRBV7-8	-	TRBJ1-3	TGTGCCAGCAGCTTAGCGGAGGGTTCAGGAAACACCATATATTTT	CASSLAEGSGNTIYF
-	TRBV18	-	TRBJ2-1	TGTGCCAGCTCACCTTTGGGACTTGAGGGGTACAATGAGCAGTTCTTC	CASSPLGLEGYNEQFF
-	TRBV21-1	-	TRBJ1-6	TGTGCCAGCACCTTGACAGCGGGGCCCCTCCACTTT	CASTLTAGPLHF
-	TRBV4-1	-	TRBJ1-3	TGCGCCAGCAGCCGCCGAAATGAGGGAGCTGGAAACACCATATATTTT	CASSRRNEGAGNTIYF
-	TRBV4-3	-	TRBJ1-4	TGCGCCAGCAGCCCTCGACAGGAAAATGAAAAACTGTTTTTT	CASSPRQENEKLFF
once	TRBV23-1	TRBD2	TRBJ2-1	TGCGCCAGCAGTCAATCTAGCGGGGGGGATTACCCCCAAGAGGATGAGCAGTTCTTC	CASSQSSGGDYPQEDEQFF
-	TRBV19	TRBD1	TRBJ1-2	TGTGCCAGTAGTCGAGGGGGCGCGGGCTATGGCTACACCTTC	CASSRGGAGYGYTF
-	TRBV12-3/TRBV12-4	-	TRBJ1-2	TGTGCCAGCAGTTTAGGGGGGCGAGGCTACACCTTC	CASSLGGRGYTF
-	TRBV5-4	TRBD1	TRBJ1-1	TGTGCCAGCAGCGAACAACAGGGGACCACTGAAGCTTTCTTT	CASSEQQGTTEAFF